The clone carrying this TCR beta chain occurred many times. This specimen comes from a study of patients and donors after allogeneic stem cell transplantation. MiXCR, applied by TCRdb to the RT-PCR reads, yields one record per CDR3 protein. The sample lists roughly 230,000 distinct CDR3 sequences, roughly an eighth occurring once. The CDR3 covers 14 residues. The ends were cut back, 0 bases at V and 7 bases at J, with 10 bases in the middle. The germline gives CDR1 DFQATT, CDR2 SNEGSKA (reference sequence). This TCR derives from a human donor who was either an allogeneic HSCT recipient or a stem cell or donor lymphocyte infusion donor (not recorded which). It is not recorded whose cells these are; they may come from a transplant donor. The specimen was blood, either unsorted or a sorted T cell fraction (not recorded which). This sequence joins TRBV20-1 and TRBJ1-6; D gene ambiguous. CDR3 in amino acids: CSARDTAPNSPLHF. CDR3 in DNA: TGCAGTGCTAGAGATACGGCCCCGAATTCACCCCTCCACTTT.